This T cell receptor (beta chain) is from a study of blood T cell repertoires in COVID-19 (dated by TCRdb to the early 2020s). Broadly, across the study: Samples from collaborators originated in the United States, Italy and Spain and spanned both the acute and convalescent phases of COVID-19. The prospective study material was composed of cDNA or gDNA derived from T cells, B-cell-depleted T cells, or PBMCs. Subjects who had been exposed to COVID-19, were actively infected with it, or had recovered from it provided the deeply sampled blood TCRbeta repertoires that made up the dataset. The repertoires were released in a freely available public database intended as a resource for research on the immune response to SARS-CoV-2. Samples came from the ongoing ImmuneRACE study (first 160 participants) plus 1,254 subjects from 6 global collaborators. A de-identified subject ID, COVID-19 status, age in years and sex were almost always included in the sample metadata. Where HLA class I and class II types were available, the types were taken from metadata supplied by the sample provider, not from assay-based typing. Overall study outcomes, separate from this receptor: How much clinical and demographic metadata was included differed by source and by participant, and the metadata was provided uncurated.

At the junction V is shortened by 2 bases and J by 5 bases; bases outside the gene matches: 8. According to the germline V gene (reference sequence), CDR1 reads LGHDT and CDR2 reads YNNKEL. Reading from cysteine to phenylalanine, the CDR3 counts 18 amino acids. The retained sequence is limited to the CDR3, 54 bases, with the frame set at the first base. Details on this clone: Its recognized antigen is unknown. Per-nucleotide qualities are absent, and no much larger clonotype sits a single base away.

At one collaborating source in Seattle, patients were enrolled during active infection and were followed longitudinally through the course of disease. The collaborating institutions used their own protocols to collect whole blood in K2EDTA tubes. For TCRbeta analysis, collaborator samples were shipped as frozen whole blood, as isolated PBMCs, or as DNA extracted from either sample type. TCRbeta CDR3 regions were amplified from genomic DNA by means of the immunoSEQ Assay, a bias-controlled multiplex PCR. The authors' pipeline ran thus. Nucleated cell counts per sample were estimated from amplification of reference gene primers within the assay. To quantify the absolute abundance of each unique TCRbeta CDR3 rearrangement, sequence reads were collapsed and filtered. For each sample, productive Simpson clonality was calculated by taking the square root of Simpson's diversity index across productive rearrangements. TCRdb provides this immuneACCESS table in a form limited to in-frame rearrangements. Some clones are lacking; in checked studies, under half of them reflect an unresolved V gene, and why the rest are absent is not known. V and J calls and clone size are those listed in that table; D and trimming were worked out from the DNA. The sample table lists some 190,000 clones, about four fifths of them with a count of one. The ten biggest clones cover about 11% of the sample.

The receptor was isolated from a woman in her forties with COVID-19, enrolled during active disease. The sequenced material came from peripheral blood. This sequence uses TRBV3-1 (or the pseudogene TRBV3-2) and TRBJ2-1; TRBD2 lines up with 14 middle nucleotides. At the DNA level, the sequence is TGTGCCAGCAGCCAATCGTTGACTAGCGGGGGGGCGCACAATGAGCAGTTCTTC. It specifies CASSQSLTSGGAHNEQFF.